The clone carrying this TCR beta chain was seen a handful of times. This record belongs to a study of blood T cell repertoires in COVID-19. About the study: T cells, B-cell-depleted T cells, or PBMCs provided the cDNA or gDNA that served as material.

TCRdb's copy holds only in-frame clones and misses some; the assay was immunoSEQ multiplex PCR. Among some 320,000 clones listed, around 84% were seen once. The germline CDR1 and CDR2 sequences are LGHDT and YNNKEL (reference sequence). The CDR3 is made up of 14 amino acids. The V gene lost 2 bases and the J gene lost 3 bases, with 10 bases spanning the gap. The sequence came from a woman aged 30 to 39 who had been exposed to COVID-19. Sequencing used PBMCs or T cells enriched from blood (not recorded which). The rearrangement links TRBV3-1 (or the pseudogene TRBV3-2) to TRBJ1-1; D remains unclear. CDR3 nucleotide sequence: TGTGCCAGCAGCCAATCGACACTTTACACTGAAGCTTTCTTT. It is translated as CASSQSTLYTEAFF.